Below, 2 T cell receptor beta chains from the same sample are listed, as sequenced in a study of blood T cells in healthy people across ages. Primers used in a second PCR of about 6 to 11 cycles were a sample-barcoded 5' primer and a J-beta primer mix. TCRdb processed the 5' RACE reads anew with MiXCR; each CDR3 protein has one entry. The data show 550,000 to 800,000 distinct CDR3 sequences, with around 21% seen just once and more than 3% held by the top ten. What was sequenced was blood. These receptors were obtained from a man in his 70s in good health.

This clonotype has more than one count but fewer than ten. The gene calls are TRBV25-1 and TRBJ2-2, with D perhaps matching TRBD1 (5 bases). The germline V and J ends were trimmed by 0 bases and 1 base, with 9 bases remaining between them. The CDR3 is 16 residues long. Germline V gene sequence: CDR1 MGHDK, CDR2 SYGVNS. In nucleotides, the CDR3 is TGTGCCAGCAGTGAATATGCAGGGCGGAACACCGGGGAGCTGTTTTTT. This translates into CASSEYAGRNTGELFF.

A few counts support this clonotype. CDR3 amino acids: CSVEDRQGRNEQFF. The CDR3 nucleotides read TGCAGCGTTGAAGACCGCCAGGGGAGGAATGAGCAGTTCTTC. The V gene is TRBV29-1, the J gene TRBJ2-1; D tentatively reads TRBD1 or TRBD2 (6 bases each). Deletions cut 0 bases from V and 7 bases from J, with 13 bases between. This CDR3 contains 14 residues. Germline lookup yields CDR1 SQVTM and CDR2 ANQGSEA.